A selection of T cell receptor beta chains follows, all from one sample in a study of identical twins. TCRdb analysed the 5' RACE reads with MiXCR anew, one entry per CDR3 protein. Counted here are about 790,000 distinct CDR3 sequences, roughly 18% occurring once; the ten biggest clones make up approximately 14%. This same sample was also taken into another study, of T cells expressing NK-cell markers.

Sequencing used PBMCs. The receptor set was obtained from a woman between 18 and 29 years old in good health. The CDR3 runs from the conserved cysteine through the conserved F or W. Each record gives: CDR3 length, J gene, V gene, clone size, CDR3 protein. Clone size is stated in some rows and not others, as once, few, many or a class when expanded.

21,TRBJ2-7,TRBV6-2/TRBV6-3,.,CASSLRGAGTGGARGAYEQYF
13,TRBJ2-7,TRBV25-1,.,CASSDGALYEQYF
15,TRBJ2-7,TRBV14,few,CASSPDSGRSYEQYF
13,TRBJ2-5,TRBV27,.,CASSPLGRQTQYF
16,TRBJ2-3,TRBV20-1,few,CSATRDGAGVGDTQYF
15,TRBJ2-5,TRBV21-1,few,CASSRDRGLGETQYF
14,TRBJ1-5,TRBV20-1,.,CSAVAPTSNQPQHF
15,TRBJ2-1,TRBV7-2,.,CASSSGSGTYNEQFF
12,TRBJ2-3,TRBV10-3,.,CAYEWATDTQYF
14,TRBJ2-1,TRBV7-8,few,CASSRDRLLGEQFF
12,TRBJ2-7,TRBV2,few,CASSGLAYEQYF
15,TRBJ2-3,TRBV10-3,few,CAINPLAGQTDTQYF
18,TRBJ2-2,TRBV18,few,CASSPRTSGGLNTGELFF
16,TRBJ1-4,TRBV5-1,many,CASSLAPPATNEKLFF
16,TRBJ2-3,TRBV7-9,.,CASSPRRGAGTDTQYF
16,TRBJ1-6,TRBV20-1,few,CSAPAIRTGVDSPLHF
14,TRBJ2-7,TRBV6-1,few,CASRSSGSNYEQYF
15,TRBJ1-5,TRBV6-1,.,CASSPGTWSNQPQHF
14,TRBJ1-5,TRBV20-1,few,CSARKGSSNQPQHF
14,TRBJ2-3,TRBV16,few,CASSQETRTDTQYF
14,TRBJ1-1,TRBV3-1,.,CASSVDRGWTEAFF
20,TRBJ2-7,TRBV9,few,CASSAGLLRGGTTHSYEQYF
15,TRBJ2-6,TRBV20-1,.,CSAGDRASGANVLTF
14,TRBJ2-2,TRBV5-1,few,CASSTQEFTGELFF
14,TRBJ2-2,TRBV3-1,.,CAASGTVVSGELFF
14,TRBJ2-2,TRBV19,.,CASCRMDYTGELFF
13,TRBJ2-1,TRBV29-1,.,CSSYRAGGNEQFF
13,TRBJ2-3,TRBV5-1,.,CASSSVVTDTQYF
14,TRBJ2-3,TRBV11-3,.,CASRRRGATDTQYF
14,TRBJ2-1,TRBV12-3/TRBV12-4,.,CASSSTTGVNEQFF
11,TRBJ2-1,TRBV7-2,many,CASSLIGEQFF
17,TRBJ2-3,TRBV3-1,.,CASSQDRDRGDTDTQYF
14,TRBJ2-1,TRBV20-1,few,CSAPPGGGEGAQFF
17,TRBJ2-1,TRBV2,few,CAIHVQGTSGRYNEQFF
12,TRBJ1-2,TRBV29-1,.,CSTDMGNYGYTF
14,TRBJ1-1,TRBV6-1,.,CASSEHRPNTEAFF
16,TRBJ2-6,TRBV7-2,.,CASSLFWASGANVLTF
14,TRBJ2-5,TRBV6-5,.,CASSYAGLRETQYF
15,TRBJ2-3,TRBV28,few,CASNSQVREWDTQYF
14,TRBJ2-1,TRBV3-1,.,CASSSGLARNEQFF
13,TRBJ1-5,TRBV6-2/TRBV6-3,few,CASSYSQSQPQHF
13,TRBJ2-2,TRBV20-1,.,CSAKGPPGGELFF
14,TRBJ1-2,TRBV6-1,few,CATRTGSDVDGYTF
15,TRBJ2-2,TRBV30,.,CAWSGSGALSGELFF
16,TRBJ1-6,TRBV11-3,.,CASSFTGTPRNSPLHF
15,TRBJ1-1,TRBV3-1,few,CASSQYGTANTEAFF
15,TRBJ2-4,TRBV20-1,.,CSASRSGGAKNIQYF
15,TRBJ2-5,TRBV2,once,CASTPNGTPEETQYF
18,TRBJ2-3,TRBV5-1,.,CASSLPRLAGAFADTQYF